The sequence of this T cell receptor beta chain was determined in a study of T cells in localized non-small cell lung cancer. Study-wide points: A median of approximately 50 clones ranked among the top 100 in tumor appeared in adjacent lung. It remains possible that heterogeneity exists, since only one tumor region was sequenced.

In regard to this clone: Its antigen is undetermined.

Profiled with immunoSEQ multiplex PCR; TCRdb holds only in-frame clones, not every one. Of about 77,000 clones in the sample, 88% were seen once. Trimming took off 1 base at V and 13 bases at J, with 26 bases between the two ends. The germline CDR1 and CDR2 sequences are SGHTS and YDEGEE. The CDR3 contains 17 residues. The material sequenced was peripheral blood, taken before any cancer treatment. This TCR was sampled from a woman aged 40-69 years with stage I squamous cell lung carcinoma. The chain uses TRBV5-8 and TRBJ1-4, with D perhaps TRBD1 (5 bases). CDR3 region: CASSLTTVGRGASGLFF. CDR3 coding DNA: TGTGCCAGCAGCTTGACCACCGTGGGAAGGGGCGCGTCGGGACTGTTTTTT.